One sample yielded the 25 T cell receptor beta chains listed below, sequenced in a study of early T cells in non-severe SARS-CoV-2 infection. MiXCR was run by TCRdb on the 5' RACE reads, yielding one entry per CDR3 protein. The data hold roughly 60,000 distinct CDR3 sequences, with around 5.6% observed a single time. The sample was whole blood. The receptor source for this set is an adult who was a healthcare worker with PCR-confirmed SARS-CoV-2 infection or an uninfected control (not recorded which).

This clonotype has a count of ten or more. The chain combines TRBV7-9 with TRBJ2-1; D call uncertain. The V and J ends lost 0 bases and 5 bases respectively, with 2 bases between them. CDR3 length equals 12 residues. The V gene's germline CDR1 is SEHNR and CDR2 FQNEAQ (reference sequence). The DNA of the CDR3 is TGTGCCAGCAGCTTAGCAAACAATGAGCAGTTCTTC. It yields the protein CASSLANNEQFF.

This clonotype turned up a few times. The J gene is TRBJ2-2, the V gene TRBV3-1; the match to TRBD2 covers 8 bases. The CDR3 has 23 amino acids. Germline V gene sequence: CDR1 LGHDT, CDR2 YNNKEL (reference sequence). Trimming took 4 bases from V and 8 from J; bases not matched to a gene: 33. The CDR3 DNA follows: TGTGCCAGCAGCCCCCCTTTTCCGGCTAGCGGGCTCAGAAAACCGCCCGGGATTGGGGAGCTGTTTTTT. It encodes CASSPPFPASGLRKPPGIGELFF.

This chain links TRBV12-3 or TRBV12-4 with TRBJ2-1, with D hard to call. This CDR3 has 16 amino acids. Trimming pared 6 bases from V and 0 bases from J, leaving 15 bases between. The DNA of the CDR3 is TGTGCCAGCAGCATCACCGCTAGGGTCTCCTACAATGAGCAGTTCTTC. It encodes CASSITARVSYNEQFF.

This clonotype was observed at least ten times. V usage is TRBV9 and J usage is TRBJ2-1, with a possible D match to TRBD1 (6 bases). The CDR3 runs 13 residues. Germline assignment: CDR1 SGDLS and CDR2 YYNGEE. Trimming took 9 bases from V and 5 from J, leaving 15 bases between them. The chain's CDR3 is CATNREGDNEQFF. The CDR3 DNA reads TGTGCCACCAACAGGGAAGGGGACAATGAGCAGTTCTTC.

This chain joins TRBV10-2 and TRBJ2-7; 11 bases line up with TRBD2. CDR3 size: 15 residues. Germline loops: CDR1 WSHSY, CDR2 SAAADI. The J segment lost 5 bases and the V segment lost 7 bases, leaving 10 bases of the junction unmatched. The CDR3 bases are TGCGCCAGCAAGACTAGCGGGATATCAACCCACGAGCAGTACTTC. Its translation: CASKTSGISTHEQYF.

The V gene is TRBV10-3, the J gene TRBJ1-2; the D is unclear. V gave up 0 bases and J gave up 4 bases, with 15 bases separating them. Per germline, CDR1 ENHRY and CDR2 SYGVKD. The CDR3 extends over 16 amino acids. CDR3: CAISESRGTYTYGYTF. The CDR3 nucleotides are TGTGCCATCAGTGAGTCTCGGGGAACATATACCTATGGCTACACCTTC.

This clonotype was seen more than once but under ten times. The genes are TRBV7-3 and TRBJ2-2; D remains ambiguous. This CDR3 contains 13 residues. Per the germline V gene, CDR1 is SGHTA and CDR2 is FQGTGA. The V end was cut by 1 base, the J end by 4 bases, with 4 bases between. CDR3: CASSLIATGELFF. For the CDR3, the DNA is TGTGCCAGCAGCTTAATTGCCACCGGGGAGCTGTTTTTT.

This clonotype was counted a few times. V usage is TRBV25-1 and J usage is TRBJ1-2; D uncertain. This CDR3 has 18 amino acids. From germline, CDR1 is MGHDK and CDR2 SYGVNS. V lost 4 bases to trimming and J lost 2 bases, with 23 bases between them. CDR3: CASSGGPVDPLINYGYTF. CDR3 in DNA: TGTGCCAGCAGTGGCGGTCCCGTCGACCCTCTTATAAACTATGGCTACACCTTC.

This clonotype was recorded once. One end of the junction is discordant with germline, which a read error may explain. The J gene is TRBJ2-1, the V gene TRBV9; no definite D call. This CDR3 has 15 amino acids. Germline V gene data show CDR1 as SGDLS and CDR2 as YYNGEE. CDR3 in amino acids: CPSSAVPASYNEQFF. The CDR3 DNA is TGTCCCAGCAGCGCCGTTCCCGCCTCCTACAATGAGCAGTTCTTC.

This clonotype was seen many times. At one of its ends the junction is not consistent with the germline gene, which may arise from a read error. The J gene is TRBJ1-2, the V gene TRBV20-1, with D perhaps TRBD1 (5 bases). Looked up from germline, CDR1 is DFQATT and CDR2 is SNEGSKA (reference sequence). This CDR3 is built from 8 residues. CDR3: CSAGQSHF. In DNA, the CDR3 is TGCAGTGCGGGGCAGTCTCACTTC.

This clonotype occurred a few times. This chain uses TRBV12-3 or TRBV12-4 with TRBJ2-2, with D uncertain. This CDR3 comprises 15 residues. With 5 bases removed from V and 6 bases from J, the gap between germline ends came to 16 bases. The CDR3 loop reads CASSPSQTAAGELFF. In nucleotides, the CDR3 is TGTGCCAGCAGTCCCAGTCAGACGGCGGCCGGGGAGCTGTTTTTT.

This chain joins TRBV19 and TRBJ2-1, with 11 bases identical to TRBD2. The junction had 4 bases not matched to a gene; V was cut back by 6 bases and J by 0 bases. Germline-derived CDR1 and CDR2 are LNHDA and SQIVND (reference sequence). This CDR3 spans 16 amino acids. CDR3 region: CASSRTSGFSYNEQFF. In DNA, the CDR3 is TGTGCCAGTAGCCGGACTAGCGGGTTCTCCTACAATGAGCAGTTCTTC.

The J gene is TRBJ2-1, the V gene TRBV12-5; D might be TRBD1 (5 bases). Trimming left V 3 bases short and J 7 bases short, with 16 bases between. Germline assignment: CDR1 LGHNT and CDR2 FRNRAP. CDR3 length equals 15 residues. This CDR3 is CASGLGPGSYNEQFF. CDR3 sequence (DNA): TGTGCTAGTGGTTTAGGGCCAGGGTCTTATAATGAGCAGTTCTTC.

The rearrangement links TRBV7-3 to TRBJ2-5; the D gene is possibly TRBD2 (5 bases). Germline V lookup: CDR1 SGHTA, CDR2 FQGTGA. The CDR3 extends over 13 amino acids. Trimming took off 3 bases at V and 5 bases at J, with 10 bases between the two ends. CDR3 sequence (DNA): TGTGCCAGCAGCTTCGGGTCGGGGGAGACCCAGTACTTC. Translation gives CASSFGSGETQYF.

The chain uses TRBV7-8 and TRBJ2-3; D not resolved. The CDR3 runs to 14 residues. V was shortened by 3 bases and J by 1 base, with 8 bases between the two germline ends. Germline V lookup: CDR1 SGHVS, CDR2 FQNEAQ. CDR3 region: CASSFRLGTDTQYF. As DNA, the CDR3 is TGTGCCAGCAGCTTTAGGCTAGGCACAGATACGCAGTATTTT.

This clonotype was found many times. The chain is built from TRBV20-1 and TRBJ1-2; 8 positions match TRBD1. This CDR3 contains 15 residues. Germline V gene data show CDR1 as DFQATT and CDR2 as SNEGSKA (reference sequence). J lost 4 bases, V lost 4 bases, and 11 bases had no gene match. CDR3 coding DNA: TGCAGTGCTACCCTAGGACAGGGATCCGCCTATGGCTACACCTTC. Residues: CSATLGQGSAYGYTF.

This clonotype was detected many times. The chain joins TRBV5-6 to TRBJ2-7; the match to TRBD1 covers 9 bases. The CDR3 totals 15 residues. The germline V gene has CDR1 SGHDT and CDR2 YYEEEE. V dropped 3 bases and J dropped 2; count of bases not matched to a gene: 6. The CDR3 spells CASSSRDRAAYEQYF. CDR3 nucleotide sequence: TGTGCCAGCAGCTCCCGGGACAGGGCGGCCTACGAGCAGTACTTC.

V and J are TRBV28 and TRBJ2-7; D assignment may be TRBD1 or TRBD2 (5 bases each). The CDR3 is 15 amino acids. Germline lookup yields CDR1 MDHEN and CDR2 SYDVKM. Trimming removed 2 bases from V and 7 bases from J, with 18 bases in between. CDR3 protein: CASSLPGSPLVEQYF. CDR3 bases: TGTGCCAGCAGTTTACCAGGGAGCCCCTTGGTAGAGCAGTACTTC.

This chain links TRBV29-1 with TRBJ1-2, with D perhaps TRBD1 (5 bases). The length of the CDR3 is 12 residues. The V gene's germline CDR1 is SQVTM and CDR2 ANQGSEA. Trimming left V 5 bases short and J 4 bases short, with 11 bases between. Here the CDR3 DNA reads TGCAGCGTTCCCGACAGTCTCTATGGCTACACCTTC. This translates into CSVPDSLYGYTF.

This clonotype was recorded many times. V usage is TRBV6-5 and J usage is TRBJ2-3; 10 nucleotides match TRBD2. Germline values: CDR1 MNHEY, CDR2 SVGAGI. Trimming cost V 8 bases and J 5 bases; bases outside gene matches: 7. This CDR3 has 14 residues. The DNA of the CDR3 is TGTGCCAGCCGGGGTAGCGGGGGGTTAGATACGCAGTATTTT. Translation gives CASRGSGGLDTQYF.

This clonotype was seen at least ten times. V and J are TRBV5-5 and TRBJ2-5, with D perhaps matching TRBD1 or TRBD2 (5 bases each). This CDR3 has 15 residues. CDR1 is SGHKS, CDR2 YYEKEE, per germline (reference sequence). Trimming left V 5 bases short and J 5 bases short, with 19 bases between. CDR3 residues: CASRAAWGSRETQYF. The CDR3 coding sequence is TGTGCCAGCAGGGCTGCTTGGGGGAGCCGGGAGACCCAGTACTTC.

This clonotype showed up just a few times. The chain combines TRBV10-2 with TRBJ2-3; D may match TRBD1 or TRBD2 (5 bases each). This CDR3 contains 15 residues. V was trimmed by 10 bases and J by 0 bases, leaving 17 bases between them. The germline gives CDR1 WSHSY, CDR2 SAAADI. The CDR3: CAISLEGDSTDTQYF. CDR3 DNA: TGCGCCATCTCGCTAGAAGGGGACAGCACAGATACGCAGTATTTT.

This clonotype was recorded many times. As DNA, the CDR3 is TGCAGTGCTAGCGGGGGGCTTGGCAATCAGCCCCAGCATTTT. This encodes CSASGGLGNQPQHF. The V call is TRBV20-1, the J call TRBJ1-5, with a possible D match to TRBD1 (6 bases). From germline, CDR1 is DFQATT and CDR2 SNEGSKA (reference sequence). The CDR3 has 14 amino acids. V was shortened by 3 bases and J by 2 bases, with 11 bases between the two germline ends.

This clonotype was detected many times. The V call is TRBV20-1, the J call TRBJ2-3; D may be TRBD1 (5 bases). V gave up 6 bases and J gave up 1 base, with 14 bases separating them. Germline CDR1 and CDR2: DFQATT and SNEGSKA (reference sequence). The CDR3 consists of 14 residues. This CDR3 is CSATSGKGTDTQYF. The CDR3 region has the DNA TGCAGTGCCACCTCAGGGAAGGGCACAGATACGCAGTATTTT.

The chain has TRBV2 and TRBJ1-5, with D tentatively TRBD1 (5 bases). V gave up 7 bases and J gave up 2 bases, with 15 bases separating them. The CDR3 has 15 residues. Germline-derived CDR1 and CDR2 are SNHLY and FYNNEI. As DNA, the CDR3 is TGTGCCAGCATGGGGCAGCTGAATGGCAATCAGCCCCAGCATTTT. Its translation is CASMGQLNGNQPQHF.